The clone carrying this T cell receptor beta chain has only a few counts. Its specificity is not known. The conserved final phenylalanine or tryptophan is absent from the CDR3, which likely points to a read error. All patients were untreated before thyroid surgery. The record originates from a study of metastatic and nonmetastatic thyroid tumors. At the level of the study: Comparative analysis of repertoires was undertaken across blood and tumor or nodule tissue obtained from malignant and benign thyroid patients. Regarding the study as a whole: When malignant thyroid tumors were compared with benign nodules, TCR beta diversity was reportedly significantly higher in the malignant tumors. This held in both blood and tumor samples.

The CDR3 runs 14 residues. Per germline, CDR1 PRHDT and CDR2 FYEKMQ (reference sequence). Per the authors' pipeline: In papillary thyroid cancer, a distant-metastasis classifier was built using CDR3 differences across clinicopathological groups. TCRdb re-analyzed the PCR reads using MiXCR. TCRdb, not the authors, supplied the V and J calls. This sample yields fewer than 25,000 clones, of which more than 15% are seen a single time; roughly 2.7% belongs to the top ten. This sequence originates from a male donor with papillary thyroid cancer or a benign thyroid nodule (not recorded which). Some clones in this sample may be carry-over from other donors' samples. Material: adjacent normal tissue. The chain employs TRBV13 and TRBJ2-7; tentative D call: TRBD2 (5 bases). For the CDR3, the DNA is TGTGCCAGCAGCTTAGGAGTTACAGACTACGATCAGTACCTC. Translated: CASSLGVTDYDQYL.